A single sample is the source of the 8 T cell receptor beta chains below, sequenced in a study of blood T cell repertoires in COVID-19. Here immunoSEQ multiplex PCR was the method, and the copy in TCRdb shows in-frame clones only, minus some. The sample records some 94,000 clones, approximately 70% being singletons. The sequenced material came from peripheral blood. Receptors originate from a woman in her sixties or seventies in a cohort sampled during active or convalescent COVID-19.

This chain links TRBV2 with TRBJ1-5, with 10 positions matching TRBD1. V dropped 7 bases and J dropped 5; count of bases not matched to a gene: 17. The germline V gene has CDR1 SNHLY and CDR2 FYNNEI. This CDR3 is built from 18 residues. CDR3 bases: TGTGCCAGCACCACTAGACAGGGGGCCAACCGGAGGCATCAGCCCCAGCATTTT. The encoded protein is CASTTRQGANRRHQPQHF.

The chain is built from TRBV28 and TRBJ1-1; TRBD1 matches 7 bases. The CDR3 totals 15 residues. V trimming: 6 bases; J trimming: 5 bases; junction bases outside the gene matches: 12. CDR1 is MDHEN, CDR2 SYDVKM, per germline. The CDR3 spells CASSHHRQGGTEAFF. In nucleotides, the CDR3 is TGTGCCAGCAGCCACCACCGACAGGGCGGGACTGAAGCTTTCTTT.

The rearrangement uses TRBV5-1 and TRBJ2-2; 8 bases agree with TRBD1. The germline V gene encodes CDR1 SGHRS and CDR2 YFSETQ. V trimming: 0 bases; J trimming: 4 bases; junction bases outside the gene matches: 8. The CDR3 is 17 amino acids. The CDR3 nucleotides read TGCGCCAGCAGCTTGGAGGCAGGGGGCCAGAGCACCGGGGAGCTGTTTTTT. Translating it yields CASSLEAGGQSTGELFF.

CDR3: CASRGQLLSYEQYF. In DNA form, the CDR3 reads TGTGCCAGCAGGGGACAGCTCCTCTCCTACGAGCAGTACTTC. The chain recombines TRBV2 with TRBJ2-7, with 7 bases fitting TRBD1. There are 14 residues in the CDR3. Germline values: CDR1 SNHLY, CDR2 FYNNEI. J lost 0 bases, V lost 6 bases, and 5 bases had no gene match. The full variable domain, in which reference TRBV2 and TRBJ2-7 provide the parts outside the CDR3, is EPEVTQTPSHQVTQMGQEVILRCVPISNHLYFYWYRQILGQKVEFLVSFYNNEISEKSEIFDDQFSVERPDGSNFTLKIRSTKLEDSAMYFCASRGQLLSYEQYFGPGTRLTVT.

This chain links TRBV19 with TRBJ2-1; 10 nucleotides line up with TRBD2. Germline CDR1 and CDR2: LNHDA and SQIVND (reference sequence). V was clipped by 6 bases and J by 2 bases; unmatched bases: 4. This CDR3 has 15 residues. CDR3 residues: CASRAGTSAYNEQFF. For the CDR3, the DNA is TGTGCCAGTAGGGCCGGGACTAGCGCCTACAATGAGCAGTTCTTC.

This sequence joins TRBV9 and TRBJ2-7, with TRBD2 matching over 8 bases. Germline assignment: CDR1 SGDLS and CDR2 YYNGEE. The CDR3 runs to 16 residues. V lost 4 bases, J lost 0 bases, and 9 bases stayed unmatched. The CDR3 region is CASSKGGSGGSYEQYF. CDR3 coding DNA: TGTGCCAGCAGCAAAGGGGGAAGCGGGGGCTCCTACGAGCAGTACTTC.

This rearrangement joins TRBV12-3 or TRBV12-4 to TRBJ2-1; D is perhaps TRBD2 (6 bases). The CDR3 runs 12 residues. V was trimmed by 5 bases and J by 6 bases, leaving 8 bases between them. In DNA form, the CDR3 reads TGTGCCAGCAGTCCGACTAGCAATGAGCAGTTCTTC. It codes for CASSPTSNEQFF.

The J gene is TRBJ1-2, the V gene TRBV6-5, with 7 positions matching TRBD1. From germline, CDR1 is MNHEY and CDR2 SVGAGI. The CDR3 has 14 residues. The J segment lost 0 bases and the V segment lost 7 bases, leaving 5 bases of the junction unmatched. The CDR3, as DNA: TGTGCCAGCAAAGACAGGGCGGCTAACTATGGCTACACCTTC. Amino acid sequence: CASKDRAANYGYTF.